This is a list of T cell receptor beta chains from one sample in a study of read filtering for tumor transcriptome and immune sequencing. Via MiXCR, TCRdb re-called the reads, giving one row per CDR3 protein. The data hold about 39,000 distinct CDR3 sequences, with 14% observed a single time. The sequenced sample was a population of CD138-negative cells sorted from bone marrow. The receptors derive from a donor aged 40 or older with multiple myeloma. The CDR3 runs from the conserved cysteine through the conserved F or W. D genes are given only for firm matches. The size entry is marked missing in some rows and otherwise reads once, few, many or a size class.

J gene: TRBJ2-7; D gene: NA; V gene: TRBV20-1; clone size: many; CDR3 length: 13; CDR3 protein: CSARTGISYEQYF; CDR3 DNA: TGCAGTGCTAGAACAGGAATTTCCTACGAGCAGTACTTC
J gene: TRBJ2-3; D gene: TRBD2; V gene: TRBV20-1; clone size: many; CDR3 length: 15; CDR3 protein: CSASGGRVSTDTQYF; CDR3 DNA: TGCAGTGCTAGTGGCGGGAGAGTGAGCACAGATACGCAGTATTTT
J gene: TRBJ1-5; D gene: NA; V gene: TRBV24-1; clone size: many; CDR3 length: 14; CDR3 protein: CATSGKGFDQPQHF; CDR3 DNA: TGTGCCACCAGTGGCAAGGGGTTTGATCAGCCCCAGCATTTT
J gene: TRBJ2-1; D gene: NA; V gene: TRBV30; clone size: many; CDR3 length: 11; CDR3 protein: CARTVGGEQFF; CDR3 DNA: TGTGCCCGAACGGTCGGGGGTGAGCAGTTCTTC
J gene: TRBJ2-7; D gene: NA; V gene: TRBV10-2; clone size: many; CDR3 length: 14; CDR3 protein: CASRTAESSYEQYF; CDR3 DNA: TGCGCCAGCAGAACAGCGGAGAGCTCCTACGAGCAGTACTTC
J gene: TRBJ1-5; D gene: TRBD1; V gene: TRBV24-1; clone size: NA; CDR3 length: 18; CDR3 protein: CATSDTSPDDRDRGTQHF; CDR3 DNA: TGTGCCACCAGTGACACAAGTCCTGACGACAGGGACCGAGGGACCCAGCATTTT
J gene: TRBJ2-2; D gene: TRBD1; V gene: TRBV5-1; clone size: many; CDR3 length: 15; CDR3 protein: CASSTGTVGTGELFF; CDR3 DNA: TGCGCCAGCAGCACCGGGACAGTGGGCACCGGGGAGCTGTTTTTT
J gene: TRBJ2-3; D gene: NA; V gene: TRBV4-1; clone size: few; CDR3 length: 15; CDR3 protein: CASSQGIFGRRTQYF; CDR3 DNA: TGCGCCAGCAGCCAAGGGATTTTCGGGCGACGTACGCAGTATTTT
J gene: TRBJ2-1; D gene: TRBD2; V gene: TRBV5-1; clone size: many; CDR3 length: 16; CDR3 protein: CASSFRLAGVSNEQFF; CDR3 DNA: TGCGCCAGCAGCTTCCGACTAGCGGGAGTTAGTAATGAGCAGTTCTTC
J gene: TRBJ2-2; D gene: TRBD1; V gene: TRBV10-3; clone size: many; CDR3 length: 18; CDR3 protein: CAIRTDRGRKGDTGELFF; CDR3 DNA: TGTGCCATCAGAACCGACAGGGGACGAAAGGGGGACACCGGGGAGCTGTTTTTT
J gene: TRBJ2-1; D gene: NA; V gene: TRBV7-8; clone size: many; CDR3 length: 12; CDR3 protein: CASSSKNGDRFF; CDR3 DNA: TGTGCCAGCAGCTCGAAAAATGGGGATCGGTTCTTC
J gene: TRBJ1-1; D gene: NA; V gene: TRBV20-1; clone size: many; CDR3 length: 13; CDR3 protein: CSARGTSNTEAFF; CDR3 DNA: TGCAGTGCTAGGGGGACATCGAACACTGAAGCTTTCTTT
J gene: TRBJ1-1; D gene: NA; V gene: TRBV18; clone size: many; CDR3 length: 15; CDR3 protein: CASSPGTVMNTEAFF; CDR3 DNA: TGTGCTAGCTCGCCCGGGACGGTGATGAACACTGAAGCTTTCTTT
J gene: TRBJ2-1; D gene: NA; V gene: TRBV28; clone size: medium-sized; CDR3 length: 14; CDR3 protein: CASQRLERDNEQFF; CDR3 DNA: TGTGCCAGCCAACGACTAGAAAGGGACAATGAGCAGTTCTTC
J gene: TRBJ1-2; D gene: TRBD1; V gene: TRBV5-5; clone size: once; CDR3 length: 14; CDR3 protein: CASSQDRGRNGYTF; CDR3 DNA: TGTGCCAGCAGCCAGGACAGGGGGCGCAATGGCTACACCTTC
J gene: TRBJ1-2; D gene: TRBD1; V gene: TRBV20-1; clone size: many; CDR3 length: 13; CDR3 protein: CSAPRQGVYGYTF; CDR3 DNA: TGCAGTGCTCCGAGACAGGGGGTCTATGGCTACACCTTC
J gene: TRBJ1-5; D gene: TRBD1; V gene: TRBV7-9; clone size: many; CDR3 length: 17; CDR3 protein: CASSFSAPGQGNQPQHF; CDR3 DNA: TGTGCCAGCAGCTTCAGTGCTCCGGGACAGGGGAACCAGCCCCAGCATTTT